This T cell receptor (beta chain) is drawn from a study of preoperative IRX-2 immunotherapy in early breast cancer. This table comes from immunoSEQ multiplex PCR, and its TCRdb copy is limited to in-frame clones, with some not included. The table lists over 55,000 clones, less than 95% of them singletons. Noted treatment: preoperative locoregional IRX-2 cytokine immunotherapy. This phase Ib study tested locoregional IRX-2 cytokine immunotherapy given before surgery. Sampling was conducted from a patient treated with IRX-2 immunotherapy. This TCR came from a human donor with breast cancer.

CDR3 sequence reads: CASSETGMNTEAFF. DNA of the CDR3: TGCGCCAGCAGCGAGACAGGGATGAACACTGAAGCTTTCTTT. This rearrangement joins TRBV5-1 to TRBJ1-1, with 7 bases fitting TRBD1. The junction had 3 bases not matched to a gene; V was cut back by 4 bases and J by 0 bases. CDR3 length: 14 residues. The germline gives CDR1 SGHRS, CDR2 YFSETQ.